These T cell receptor beta chains were read from a single sample in a study of sequential checkpoint blockade in melanoma. TCRdb keeps only in-frame clones here, not all; method: immunoSEQ multiplex PCR. The repertoire includes fewer than 15,000 clones, roughly 80% of them detected once, and approximately 10% sits in the top ten. This sample comprised CD8+ T cells sorted from blood (inferred from file names), obtained from a patient given nivolumab and ipilimumab in sequence. These receptors originate from a human donor with melanoma. Each CDR3 is given with its conserved first and last residue. A D gene is named only where the DNA matches it firmly. The size field is filled for only some rows; it gives once, few, many or a size class.

TRBV5-1	NA	TRBJ2-2	NA	TGCGCCAGCAGCTTTTTCCGACTAGCGAACACCGGGGAGCTGTTTTTT	CASSFFRLANTGELFF
TRBV7-8	TRBD2	TRBJ2-7	NA	TGTGCCAGCAGCCAGATAGCGGGCCCCTCCTACGAGCAGTACTTC	CASSQIAGPSYEQYF
TRBV29-1	TRBD1	TRBJ1-1	NA	TGCAGCATCATCATAGGACAGGAGAACACTGAAGCTTTCTTT	CSIIIGQENTEAFF
TRBV7-9	TRBD1	TRBJ2-4	NA	TGTGCCAGCAGCTCCCTCACCGGGACAGCGAAAAACATTCAGTACTTC	CASSSLTGTAKNIQYF
TRBV29-1	TRBD2	TRBJ2-1	NA	TGCAGCGTGGAGCGGGAGGATAATGAGCAGTTCTTC	CSVEREDNEQFF
TRBV29-1	NA	TRBJ1-2	NA	TGCAGCGTTCACCCCCGGGATTCCTATGGCTACACCTTC	CSVHPRDSYGYTF
TRBV4-2	NA	TRBJ2-2	once	TGTGCCAGCAGCCCACGCCGGGACTCGAACACCGGGGAGCTGTTTTTT	CASSPRRDSNTGELFF
TRBV29-1	TRBD1	TRBJ2-7	few	TGCAGCGTTGAATCAGGGGGATACGAGCAGTACTTC	CSVESGGYEQYF
TRBV27	NA	TRBJ2-7	NA	TGTGCCAGCAGGCGCGGATTCTCCTACGAGCAGTACTTC	CASRRGFSYEQYF
TRBV4-1	NA	TRBJ1-5	NA	TGCGCCAGCAGCCCAGGGGTGAATCAGCCCCAGCATTTT	CASSPGVNQPQHF
TRBV5-4	TRBD2	TRBJ2-1	NA	TGTGCCAGCAGCGGGGGACTAGCGGGAGGCAATGAGCAGTTCTTC	CASSGGLAGGNEQFF
TRBV18	NA	TRBJ1-5	few	TGTGCCAGCTCACCTGGGCTCCGATATGAAGAGCCCCAGCATTTT	CASSPGLRYEEPQHF
TRBV28	TRBD1	TRBJ1-5	NA	TGTGCCAGCAGACCCAGGGGGCGATGGAGCAATCAGCCCCAGCATTTT	CASRPRGRWSNQPQHF
TRBV10-3	TRBD1	TRBJ2-7	NA	TGTGCCATCAGTGACGGGACAGGGTCCTACGAGCAGTACTTC	CAISDGTGSYEQYF
TRBV27	TRBD1	TRBJ2-2	NA	TGTGCCAGCAGCCCCAGACAGGGAAGGGACACCGGGGAGCTGTTTTTT	CASSPRQGRDTGELFF
TRBV2	TRBD1	TRBJ1-5	NA	TGTGCCAGCACCCTTTCCCAGGGGGCTAACGGCAATCAGCCCCAGCATTTT	CASTLSQGANGNQPQHF
TRBV7-2	TRBD2	TRBJ2-7	few	TGTGCCAGCAGCTTAGGTCCTAGCGGGTGGTACGAGCAGTACTTC	CASSLGPSGWYEQYF
TRBV4-1	NA	TRBJ1-1	NA	TGCGCCAGCAGCCAAGAGCTGGGGGCGATGAACACTGAAGCTTTCTTT	CASSQELGAMNTEAFF
TRBV27	NA	TRBJ1-2	NA	TGTGCCAGCAGTTTCAACGGGGCTAACTATGGCTACACCTTC	CASSFNGANYGYTF
TRBV19	NA	TRBJ1-5	once	TGTGCCAGTAGGGCTTGGGACACTAGCAATCAGCCCCAGCATTTT	CASRAWDTSNQPQHF
TRBV7-9	NA	TRBJ1-4	few	TGTGCCAGCAGCTTAGCACAGGGAGATGAAAAACTGTTTTTT	CASSLAQGDEKLFF
TRBV7-2	TRBD2	TRBJ2-1	NA	TGTGCCAGCAGCGAATTATGGACTAGCGGGAGGTCCTACAATGAGCAGTTCTTC	CASSELWTSGRSYNEQFF
TRBV7-2	NA	TRBJ1-5	few	TGTGCCAGCAGCATTGGACAGAAAGAACAGCCCCAGCATTTT	CASSIGQKEQPQHF
TRBV9	TRBD2	TRBJ2-1	NA	TGTGCCAGCAGCGCCCCACTAGCGGGAGGCTACAATGAGCAGTTCTTC	CASSAPLAGGYNEQFF
TRBV7-9	NA	TRBJ1-2	few	TGTGCCAGCAGCCACAGCTATGGCTACACCTTC	CASSHSYGYTF
TRBV6-5	TRBD2	TRBJ2-1	NA	TGTGCCAGCAGAAATAGCGGGAGAAACAATGAGCAGTTCTTC	CASRNSGRNNEQFF
TRBV7-2	TRBD2	TRBJ2-7	NA	TGTGCCAGCAGCTTATATGCTAGCGGGAGGGCTTACGAGCAGTACTTC	CASSLYASGRAYEQYF
TRBV19	NA	TRBJ2-2	few	TGTGCCAGTAGGTTAGGGGCCGGGGAGCTGTTTTTT	CASRLGAGELFF
TRBV5-1	NA	TRBJ2-7	NA	TGCGCCAGCAGCTTGGGGGCGTTGGGTCTCGTCGAGCAGTACTTC	CASSLGALGLVEQYF
TRBV18	NA	TRBJ2-7	NA	TGTGCCAGCTCACCCCTCCGGGACAACTCCTACGAGCAGTACTTC	CASSPLRDNSYEQYF
TRBV7-3	TRBD2	TRBJ2-1	few	TGTGCCAGCAGCCGGACGACTAGCGGCAAAGGATACAATGAGCAGTTCTTC	CASSRTTSGKGYNEQFF
TRBV28	TRBD1	TRBJ1-4	few	TGTGCCAGCAGTCCTTACAGGGGGGGAATGGATGAAAAACTGTTTTTT	CASSPYRGGMDEKLFF
TRBV4-1	TRBD1	TRBJ1-3	few	TGCGCCAGCAGCCCGCCCGACAGGGGAACTGGAAACACCATATATTTT	CASSPPDRGTGNTIYF
TRBV5-1	TRBD2	TRBJ2-1	NA	TGCGCCAGCAGCTTGGGACTAGCGGTCTTAAGCAATGAGCAGTTCTTC	CASSLGLAVLSNEQFF
TRBV7-3	NA	TRBJ2-3	NA	TGTGCCAGCAGCCTCCTAAGGAGGGAGAGGTCAGATACGCAGTATTTT	CASSLLRRERSDTQYF
TRBV30	TRBD2	TRBJ2-5	NA	TGTGCCTGGCGCCCCAACCCCCTCGGGCTAGCGGGAGAGACCCAGTACTTC	CAWRPNPLGLAGETQYF
TRBV30	NA	TRBJ2-7	NA	TGTGCCTGGACCCACCTGCGGGGAAGACTACAAATTCCCTACGAGCAGTACTTC	CAWTHLRGRLQIPYEQYF
TRBV27	NA	TRBJ1-5	NA	TGTGCCAGCATGGGGTGGGGCAGCAATCAGCCCCAGCATTTT	CASMGWGSNQPQHF
TRBV2	NA	TRBJ2-3	NA	TGTGCCAGCAGTCCCTACACAGATACGCAGTATTTT	CASSPYTDTQYF
TRBV5-8	TRBD1	TRBJ2-6	NA	TGTGCCAGCAGCCGTCCCGGGACAGGGATCACTGGGGCCAACGTCCTGACTTTC	CASSRPGTGITGANVLTF
TRBV28	TRBD2	TRBJ2-7	NA	TGTGCCAGCCATTTTGGGGTCGGGGGACTAGCGGTATCCTACGAGCAGTACTTC	CASHFGVGGLAVSYEQYF
TRBV27	TRBD2	TRBJ2-7	NA	TGTGCCAGCAGTTTAACTAGCGGGGATTTCTACGAGCAGTACTTC	CASSLTSGDFYEQYF